This T cell receptor beta chain was recorded in a study of T cells in Graves' hyperthyroidism and ophthalmopathy. Trimming took 1 base from V and 2 from J; bases not matched to a gene: 7. CDR3 size: 17 residues. CDR1 and CDR2 (germline): SEHNR, FQNEAQ (reference sequence). Those patients with uncontrolled infection, other autoimmune disease, pregnancy or lactation were excluded. The source of the PBMCs was about 10 ml of fresh peripheral blood. Using RNA transcripts as the source, TCR beta CDR3 regions were amplified. During a first-round RT-PCR of the TCR CDR3, the HTBI primer set was used. A single record per CDR3 protein comes from TCRdb applying MiXCR to the multiplex PCR reads. The sample carries a few hundred thousand distinct CDR3 sequences, 15% to 19% recorded once.

The rearrangement joins TRBV7-9 to TRBJ2-3, with 9 positions matching TRBD2. The clonotype originates from a young woman with Graves' hyperthyroidism that later progressed to Graves' ophthalmopathy. Sequencing was carried out using blood. Here the CDR3 DNA reads TGTGCCAGCAGCTTAGGAAATCTGGGACTAGCCACAGATACGCAGTATTTT. Its translation is CASSLGNLGLATDTQYF.